This TCR beta chain was sequenced for a study of T-cell reconstitution after alpha-beta-depleted transplantation in children (dated by TCRdb to about 2016). Background on the whole study: Using TCR repertoire profiling, the study quantitatively followed how T-cell immune reconstitution unfolded in children after TCRalphabeta/CD19-depleted allogeneic hematopoietic cell transplantation.

Libraries came from PCR. Sequenced using an Illumina HiSeq 2500. TCR library preparation used molecular barcoding, with unique molecular identifiers applied to normalize quantification of the TCRbeta repertoire. TCRdb redid the processing of the public reads, applying fastp at Q25 and MiXCR, and retained in-frame beta chains. Duplicate CDR3 protein sequences are folded into a single record with the most common DNA and genes. In all, the sample holds approximately 400,000 distinct CDR3 sequences, and approximately 10% of those were seen once. The top ten clones comprise roughly 6% of the sample. The germline V gene specifies SGHRS as CDR1 and YFSETQ as CDR2. The CDR3 sequence holds 15 residues, the cysteine and phenylalanine included. Just CDR3 DNA is preserved here, 45 bases in frame from base 1. V is pared back by 4 bases and J by 2 bases, with 14 bases lying between the germline termini. This clonotype was recorded at least ten times. This clone's antigen is unknown. It has no much larger one-base neighbor in the sample; base qualities were not kept.

The input for sequencing was PBMCs from the stem cell graft donor, taken from the stem cell graft. The sequence was obtained from a human donor who donated a stem cell graft to a child with acute myeloid leukemia. This chain is built from TRBV5-1 and TRBJ2-3; the best D guess is TRBD2, with 6 bases matching. The sequenced DNA is TGCGCCAGCAGCCTAGGGACTCATTTCACAGATACGCAGTATTTT. It is translated as CASSLGTHFTDTQYF.